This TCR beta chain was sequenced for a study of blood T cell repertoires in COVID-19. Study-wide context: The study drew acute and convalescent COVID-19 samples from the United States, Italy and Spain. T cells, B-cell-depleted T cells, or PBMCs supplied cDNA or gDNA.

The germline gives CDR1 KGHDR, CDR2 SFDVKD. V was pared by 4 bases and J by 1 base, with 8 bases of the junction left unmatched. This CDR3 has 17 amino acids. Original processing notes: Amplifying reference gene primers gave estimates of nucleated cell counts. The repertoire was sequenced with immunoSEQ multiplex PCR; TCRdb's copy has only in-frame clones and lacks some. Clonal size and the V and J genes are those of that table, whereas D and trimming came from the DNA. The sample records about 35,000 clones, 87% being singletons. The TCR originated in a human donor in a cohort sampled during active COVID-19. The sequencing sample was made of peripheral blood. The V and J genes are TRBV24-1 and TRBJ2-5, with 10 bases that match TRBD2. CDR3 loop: CATSDSGTSAFQETQYF. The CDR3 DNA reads TGTGCCACCAGTGACTCCGGGACTAGCGCCTTCCAAGAGACCCAGTACTTC.